Only one count was recorded for the clone carrying this T cell receptor beta chain. Its antigen is undetermined. Losses at the gene ends were 6 bases for V and 4 bases for J; bases not matched to a gene: 9. Germline CDR1 and CDR2: MNHNS and SASEGT. This CDR3 has 14 residues. The record originates from a study of shared clonotypes between healthy human individuals. The study's findings and limits: Naive subsets typically showed greater estimated richness than memory subsets.

This table comes from immunoSEQ multiplex PCR, and its TCRdb copy is limited to in-frame clones, with some not included. The table has approximately 1.4 million clones, approximately 98% seen once. This rearrangement joins TRBV6-1 to TRBJ2-7, with 7 bases lining up with TRBD2. The sequence came from a man aged 25-45 years in good health. Sequenced sample: naive CD4+ T cells sorted from blood. Indicated subset: CD45RA+ positively selected. In nucleotides, the CDR3 is TGTGCCAGCAGAGGGGCGGGAGTTTGGTACGAGCAGTACTTC. Its translation: CASRGAGVWYEQYF.